This T cell receptor beta chain was captured in a study of T-cell reconstitution after alpha-beta-depleted transplantation in children. There are a few counts of this clonotype. Unique molecular identifiers were built into the TCRbeta library. TCRdb fed the PCR reads into MiXCR, producing one record per CDR3 protein. This table holds about 270,000 distinct CDR3 sequences, about a tenth found once. Sequencing used PBMCs from the stem cell graft donor, obtained from the stem cell graft. The clonotype comes from a human donor who donated a stem cell graft to a child with SCID.

The CDR3 region is CASSFRAGSYEQYF. The CDR3 DNA is TGTGCCAGCAGCTTCAGGGCAGGCTCCTACGAGCAGTACTTC. The chain employs TRBV13 and TRBJ2-7, with D possibly TRBD1 on 5 matching bases. Germline V gene sequence: CDR1 PRHDT, CDR2 FYEKMQ (reference sequence). The CDR3 is made up of 14 amino acids. Trimming took 3 bases from V and 0 from J, leaving 9 bases between them. Based on the CDR3 plus reference TRBV13 and TRBJ2-7, the full variable domain is AAGVIQSPRHLIKEKRETATLKCYPIPRHDTVYWYQQGPGQDPQFLISFYEKMQSDKGSIPDRFSAQQFSDYHSELNMSSLELGDSALYFCASSFRAGSYEQYFGPGTRLTVT.